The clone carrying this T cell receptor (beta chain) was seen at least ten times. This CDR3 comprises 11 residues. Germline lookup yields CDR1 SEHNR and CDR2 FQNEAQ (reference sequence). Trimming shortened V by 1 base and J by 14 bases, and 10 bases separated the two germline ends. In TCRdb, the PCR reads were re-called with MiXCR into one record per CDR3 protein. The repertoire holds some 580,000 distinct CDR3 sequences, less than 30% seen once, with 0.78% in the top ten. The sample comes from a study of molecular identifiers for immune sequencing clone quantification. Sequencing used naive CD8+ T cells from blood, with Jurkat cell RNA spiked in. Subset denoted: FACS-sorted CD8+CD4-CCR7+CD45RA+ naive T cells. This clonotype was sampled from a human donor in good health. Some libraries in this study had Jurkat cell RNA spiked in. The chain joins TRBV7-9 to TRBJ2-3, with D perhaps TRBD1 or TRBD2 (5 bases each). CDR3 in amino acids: CASSLGDVGYF. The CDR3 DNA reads TGTGCCAGCAGCTTAGGGGACGTGGGGTATTTT. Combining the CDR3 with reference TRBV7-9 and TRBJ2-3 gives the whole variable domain DTGVSQNPRHKITKRGQNVTFRCDPISEHNRLYWYRQTLGQGPEFLTYFQNEAQLEKSRLLSDRFSAERPKGSFSTLEIQRTEQGDSAMYLCASSLGDVGYFGPGTRLTVL.